This entry lists 27 T cell receptor beta chains sequenced from one sample in a study of breast tumors, draining lymph nodes, adjacent tissues. Axillary draining lymph nodes of breast cancer patients supplied the node samples. TCRdb independently ran MiXCR on the multiplex PCR reads; one entry per CDR3 protein. The table records over 200,000 distinct CDR3 sequences, about 34% of them present only once. The sequenced material came from axillary lymph node tissue. The receptors originated from a female donor with breast cancer. Some clones in this sample may be carry-over from other donors' samples.

This clonotype was detected ten times or more. This chain joins TRBV7-2 and TRBJ1-2; weak D call: TRBD1 (5 bases). Germline V gene sequence: CDR1 SGHTA, CDR2 FQGNSA. Trimming removed 5 bases at V and 8 bases at J, with 12 bases between. This CDR3 spans 12 amino acids. In DNA form, the CDR3 reads TGTGCCAGCAGCCAAGTCGGGGACGGCTACACCTTC. It encodes CASSQVGDGYTF.

The chain has TRBV7-8 and TRBJ1-5, with 7 bases lining up with TRBD1. The germline gives CDR1 SGHVS, CDR2 FQNEAQ. The CDR3 has 14 amino acids. Trimming removed 5 bases from V and 6 bases from J; junction bases left unmatched: 7. CDR3 sequence reads: CASSVNRGIQPQHF. The CDR3 DNA reads as TGTGCCAGCAGCGTAAACAGGGGAATTCAGCCCCAGCATTTT.

The V gene is TRBV29-1, the J gene TRBJ2-7, with unresolved D. V was pared by 4 bases and J by 1 base, with 11 bases between. CDR3 length: 13 residues. Per the germline V gene, CDR1 is SQVTM and CDR2 is ANQGSEA. The CDR3 protein is CSVVGTESYEQYF. For the CDR3, the DNA is TGCAGCGTTGTGGGCACCGAATCCTACGAGCAGTACTTC.

Note on this clonotype: This clone may be a read error of a much larger clone one base away. The genes are TRBV20-1 and TRBJ2-1; 12 bases agree with TRBD2. Per the germline V gene, CDR1 is DFQATT and CDR2 is SNEGSKA (reference sequence). This CDR3 region has 14 residues. CDR3 DNA: TGCAGTACTAGTACGACTAGCGGGAGATCGGAGCAGTTCTTC. Amino acid sequence: CSTSTTSGRSEQFF.

The sample holds many counts of this clonotype. J is TRBJ1-6 and V is TRBV11-2, with unresolved D. V shed 5 bases and J shed 5 bases, with 13 bases lying between them. This CDR3 contains 15 residues. Germline V gene data show CDR1 as SGHAT and CDR2 as FQNNGV. CDR3 sequence: CASSIGPKHNSPLHF. The DNA for the CDR3 is TGTGCCAGCAGCATCGGACCGAAGCATAATTCACCCCTCCACTTT.

The chain has TRBV5-1 and TRBJ1-4; 8 bases map to TRBD1. The trim removed 3 bases at V and 7 bases at J, leaving 5 bases unmatched. This CDR3 comprises 14 residues. Germline loops: CDR1 SGHRS, CDR2 YFSETQ. The CDR3 DNA is TGCGCCAGCAGCTGGGGGGACAGGAGTGAAAAACTGTTTTTT. It specifies CASSWGDRSEKLFF.

As to this clonotype: The junction departs from germline at one end; a sequencing error may be responsible. The chain uses TRBV7-9 and TRBJ2-1; 14 bases match TRBD2. This CDR3 region has 16 residues. Germline CDR1 SEHNR, CDR2 FQNEAQ (reference sequence). CDR3 in DNA: TGTGCCAGCAGCTCAGGACTAGCGGGGGGATACAATGGGCAGTTCTTC. It yields the protein CASSSGLAGGYNGQFF.

This clonotype has ten or more counts. J is TRBJ2-2 and V is TRBV29-1; D gene ambiguous. V was pared by 5 bases and J by 4 bases, with 8 bases between. CDR1 and CDR2 (germline): SQVTM, ANQGSEA. This CDR3 contains 12 residues. The CDR3, as DNA: TGCAGCGTTTCAAAGGTCACCGGGGAGCTGTTTTTT. Translation: CSVSKVTGELFF.

For this clonotype: A read error may be the cause here, since a much bigger clone is one base away. The V call is TRBV5-4, the J call TRBJ2-1; D gene ambiguous. Germline CDR1 is SGHNT and CDR2 is YYREEE (reference sequence). This CDR3 spans 15 amino acids. The germline V and J ends were trimmed by 2 bases and 3 bases, with 12 bases remaining between them. In DNA form, the CDR3 reads TGTGCCAGCAGCTTCACCCAGGCTTACTACAATGAGCAGTTCTTC. It encodes CASSFTQAYYNEQFF.

This clonotype was detected many times. The V gene is TRBV10-3, the J gene TRBJ2-1; TRBD2 matches at 12 bases. Germline CDR1 reads ENHRY; CDR2 reads SYGVKD. CDR3 length equals 16 residues. The V and J ends lost 0 bases and 7 bases, in that order; junction bases with no gene match: 4. The chain's CDR3 is CAISESLAGGPNEQFF. The CDR3 DNA reads TGTGCCATCAGTGAGTCCCTAGCGGGGGGGCCGAATGAGCAGTTCTTC.

This clonotype has ten or more counts. This chain connects TRBV9 to TRBJ1-6, with D unresolved. V dropped 4 bases and J dropped 7 bases, with 12 bases sitting between them. CDR3 length: 14 amino acids. Germline V gives CDR1 SGDLS, CDR2 YYNGEE. CDR3 residues: CASSLMGSNSPLHF. CDR3 coding DNA: TGTGCCAGCAGCCTTATGGGCTCCAATTCACCCCTCCACTTT.

V usage is TRBV11-2 and J usage is TRBJ2-7; tentatively, D is TRBD1 (5 bases). The CDR3 covers 15 residues. V gave up 0 bases and J gave up 2 bases, with 11 bases separating them. Germline assignment: CDR1 SGHAT and CDR2 FQNNGV. The CDR3 protein is CASSLDSDTPYEQYF. Written as DNA, the CDR3 is TGTGCCAGCAGCTTAGATTCGGACACACCCTACGAGCAGTACTTC. The whole variable domain, filled in from reference TRBV11-2 and TRBJ2-7, reads EAGVAQSPRYKIIEKRQSVAFWCNPISGHATLYWYQQILGQGPKLLIQFQNNGVVDDSQLPKDRFSAERLKGVDSTLKIQPAKLEDSAVYLCASSLDSDTPYEQYFGPGTRLTVT.

To note about this clonotype: A single base separates this from a much larger clone, so it may be a read error. V usage is TRBV6-1 and J usage is TRBJ1-2; 11 bases are a match to TRBD1. Germline loops: CDR1 MNHNS, CDR2 SASEGT. CDR3 size: 15 residues. CDR3: CASRRVEDRGHGYIF. CDR3 coding DNA: TGTGCCAGCAGAAGGGTCGAGGACAGGGGGCATGGCTACATCTTC.

This clonotype has ten or more counts. The rearrangement links TRBV4-2 to TRBJ1-6, with a weak D call TRBD1 (6 bases). Deletions cut 3 bases from V and 7 bases from J, with 19 bases between. The CDR3 spans 17 residues. Germline CDR1 and CDR2: LGHNA and YNFKEQ. CDR3 nucleotides: TGTGCCAGCAGCCAGCCTCAACAGGGAGATTGGAATTCACCCCTCCACTTT. This sequence encodes CASSQPQQGDWNSPLHF.

This clonotype has at least ten counts. The chain carries TRBV14 and TRBJ2-2; no definite D call. This CDR3 has 15 residues. CDR1 is SGHDN and CDR2 is FVKESK in the germline V gene. V shed 0 bases and J shed 3 bases, with 8 bases lying between them. This chain's CDR3 is CASSQDYPDTGELFF. The CDR3 DNA follows: TGTGCCAGCAGCCAAGACTATCCCGACACCGGGGAGCTGTTTTTT.

Concerning this clonotype: A much larger clone lies one base from this, so it may be a read error. The conserved phenylalanine or tryptophan is not found at the CDR3 terminus, so this likely reflects a read error. V gene TRBV18 combines with J gene TRBJ1-2; 9 bases fit TRBD1. The CDR3 runs to 16 residues. V shed 3 bases, J shed 7 bases, and the junction held 12 bases outside the gene matches. Germline lookup yields CDR1 KGHSH and CDR2 LQKENI. The DNA for the CDR3 is TGTGCCAGCTCACCGTATCGGGACAGGGAAGTTACTGGCTACACCCTC. It yields the protein CASSPYRDREVTGYTL.

This clonotype was recorded many times. V usage is TRBV25-1 and J usage is TRBJ2-1; TRBD2 might be the D (5 bases). Looked up from germline, CDR1 is MGHDK and CDR2 is SYGVNS. The CDR3 is 13 amino acids. The V gene lost 5 bases and the J gene lost 7 bases, with 12 bases spanning the gap. The CDR3 DNA is TGTGCCAGCAGTAGTCGGGGTTGGAATGAGCAGTTCTTC. Residues: CASSSRGWNEQFF. The full variable domain, completed using reference TRBV25-1 and TRBJ2-1, is EADIYQTPRYLVIGTGKKITLECSQTMGHDKMYWYQQDPGMELHLIHYSYGVNSTEKGDLSSESTVSRIRTEHFPLTLESARPSHTSQYLCASSSRGWNEQFFGPGTRLTVL.

This chain uses TRBV20-1 with TRBJ2-7, with TRBD1 identical over 11 bases. Per germline, CDR1 DFQATT and CDR2 SNEGSKA (reference sequence). The CDR3 has 13 residues. CDR3 sequence reads: CSLGQGVSYEQYF. CDR3 nucleotides: TGCAGCTTGGGACAGGGGGTATCCTACGAGCAGTACTTC.

In its sample, this clonotype was seen a few times. This could be a read error, since a much larger clone is one nucleotide away. The chain employs TRBV7-3 and TRBJ2-2, with D perhaps TRBD2 (7 bases). The CDR3 contains 13 residues. Looked up from germline, CDR1 is SGHTA and CDR2 is FQGTGA. The CDR3 here is CASSWGGGGGLFF. The DNA for the CDR3 is TGTGCCAGCAGCTGGGGGGGCGGCGGGGGGCTGTTTTTT.

This clonotype occurred many times. This chain uses TRBV12-3 or TRBV12-4 with TRBJ1-4; D is ambiguous. The CDR3 is 14 amino acids. Trimming removed 6 bases at V and 8 bases at J, with 16 bases between. The CDR3 loop reads CASRVGMLEEKLFF. DNA for the CDR3: TGTGCCAGCAGGGTCGGGATGTTAGAGGAAAAACTGTTTTTT.

This clonotype was seen repeatedly, ten times or more. This chain connects TRBV3-1 to TRBJ1-5, with D unclear. V lost 6 bases to trimming and J lost 3 bases, with 12 bases between them. Looked up from germline, CDR1 is LGHDT and CDR2 is YNNKEL (reference sequence). CDR3 length equals 14 residues. The CDR3 spells CASSGSGNNQPQHF. DNA for the CDR3: TGTGCCAGCAGTGGGAGCGGGAACAATCAGCCCCAGCATTTT.

This clonotype was seen at least ten times. CDR3 sequence: CASETGLRYGYTF. In DNA, the CDR3 is TGTGCCAGCGAAACAGGGCTCCGGTATGGCTACACCTTC. V usage is TRBV2 and J usage is TRBJ1-2, with D tentatively TRBD1 (6 bases). This CDR3 has 13 amino acids. V dropped 8 bases and J dropped 5 bases, with 15 bases sitting between them. Germline CDR1 reads SNHLY; CDR2 reads FYNNEI.

This clonotype has ten or more counts. The V gene is TRBV20-1, the J gene TRBJ2-5; 14 bases are a match to TRBD2. The CDR3 runs 16 residues. The junction had 6 bases not matched to a gene; V was cut back by 4 bases and J by 2 bases. Looked up from germline, CDR1 is DFQATT and CDR2 is SNEGSKA (reference sequence). The CDR3 DNA reads as TGCAGTGCTAAGCCGGGACTAGCGGGGGTGCAAGAGACCCAGTACTTC. Amino acids: CSAKPGLAGVQETQYF.

This clonotype was observed at least ten times. This chain connects TRBV2 to TRBJ2-5, with TRBD2 as a possible D gene (5 bases). V lost 5 bases and J lost 7, with 14 bases in between. Germline-derived CDR1 and CDR2 are SNHLY and FYNNEI. The CDR3 is made up of 13 amino acids. CDR3 sequence (DNA): TGTGCCAGCAGTTCCCGACTGAGCGGGACCCAGTACTTC. Amino acids: CASSSRLSGTQYF.

This clonotype was counted only a few times. The chain has TRBV6-5 and TRBJ2-7, with TRBD1 matching 7 bases. CDR1 is MNHEY and CDR2 is SVGAGI in the germline V gene. This CDR3 region has 15 residues. With V trimmed by 5 bases and J by 2 bases, 9 bases remained unmatched. CDR3 sequence reads: CASSHSLTGPYEQYF. The CDR3 DNA sequence: TGTGCCAGCAGTCATTCTTTGACAGGGCCCTACGAGCAGTACTTC.

This clonotype was observed many times. The chain carries TRBV19 and TRBJ2-6; TRBD2 might be the D (5 bases). The CDR3 extends over 16 amino acids. Germline V gene sequence: CDR1 LNHDA, CDR2 SQIVND (reference sequence). V shed 6 bases and J shed 2 bases, with 14 bases lying between them. For the CDR3, the DNA is TGTGCCAGTAGCCAGAGGGTGGGCGCTGGGGCCAACGTCCTGACTTTC. Translated: CASSQRVGAGANVLTF.

The gene calls are TRBV12-3 or TRBV12-4 and TRBJ1-2, with 8 bases lining up with TRBD1. CDR3 length: 13 amino acids. The junction had 6 bases not matched to a gene; V was cut back by 5 bases and J by 7 bases. CDR3 nucleotides: TGTGCCAGCAGTCACCAGGGGGCGCGTGGCTACACCTTC. Translation: CASSHQGARGYTF.